The table lists the clone carrying this T cell receptor beta chain with a few counts. Antigen: not known. With a J-beta primer mix and a sample-barcoded 5' primer, a second PCR ran about 7 to 12 cycles. Each cDNA molecule received a tag from a template-switch adaptor that had 12 random nucleotides. TCRdb analysed the 5' RACE reads with MiXCR anew, one entry per CDR3 protein. The sample contains 550,000 to 600,000 distinct CDR3 sequences, about 45% of which appear only once. These data originate in a study of blood T cells in healthy people across ages. General study findings and limits: Observed TCR beta diversity showed a strong correlation with the percentage of naive T cells as measured by flow cytometry. Diversity was higher, and naive CD4+ cells more numerous, in long-lived donors than in aged donors.

The CDR3 runs to 16 residues. Germline values: CDR1 MNHNY, CDR2 SVGAGI (reference sequence). The extraction recovered at least 6 micrograms of total RNA per sample. The rearrangement links TRBV6-6 to TRBJ2-1; possible D gene TRBD2, 6 bases. The J call may be mistaken, given a closer DNA end match to TRBJ2-7. Sequencing was carried out using blood. The receptor was derived from a man of 80 years or more in good health. For the CDR3, the DNA is TGTGCCAGCGTCCGATCGAGAGGGGACTCCTACAATGAGCAGTACTTC. Amino acid sequence: CASVRSRGDSYNEQYF.